What follows is one T cell receptor (beta chain) and its context. The V and J ends lost 5 bases and 2 bases, in that order; junction bases with no gene match: 11. Germline V gene lookup returns CDR1 SGHTA and CDR2 FQGNSA. The CDR3 consists of 16 residues. The data were obtained in a study of graft-versus-host responses after intestinal transplantation. Only in-frame clones appear in the TCRdb table, and some are missing; sequencing was by immunoSEQ multiplex PCR. The sample gives under 20,000 clones, around nine tenths of which show up once; 9.4% is in the top ten. This clonotype was sampled from a human patient who received an intestinal transplant, so some T cells may come from the graft donor. The chain links TRBV7-2 to TRBJ2-7; 8 bases line up with TRBD2. Sample: PBMCs, taken approximately 230 days after intestinal transplant. For the CDR3, the DNA is TGTGCCAGCAGCCCCCGTGGGGCGGGGGGACCCTACGAGCAGTACTTC. Its protein is CASSPRGAGGPYEQYF.